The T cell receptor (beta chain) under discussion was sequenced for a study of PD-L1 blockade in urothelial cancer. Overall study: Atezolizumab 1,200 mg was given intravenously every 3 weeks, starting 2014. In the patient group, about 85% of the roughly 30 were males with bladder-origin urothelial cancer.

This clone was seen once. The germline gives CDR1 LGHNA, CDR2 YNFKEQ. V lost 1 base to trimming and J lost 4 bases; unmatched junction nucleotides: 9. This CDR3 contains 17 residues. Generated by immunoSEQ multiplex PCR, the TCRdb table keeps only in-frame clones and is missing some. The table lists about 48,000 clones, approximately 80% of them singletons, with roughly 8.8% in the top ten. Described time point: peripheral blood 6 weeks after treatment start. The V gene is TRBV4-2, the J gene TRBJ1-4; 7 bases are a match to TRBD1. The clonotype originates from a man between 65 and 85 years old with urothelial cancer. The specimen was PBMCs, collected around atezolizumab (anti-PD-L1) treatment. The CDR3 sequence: CASSQGITGAFNEKLFF. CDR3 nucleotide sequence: TGTGCCAGCAGCCAAGGAATCACAGGGGCCTTTAATGAAAAACTGTTTTTT.